This T cell receptor beta chain was identified in a study of OX40 agonist ivuxolimab in advanced cancers. Turning to the study itself: Patients were treated with intravenous ivuxolimab, dosed at 0.01 to 10 mg/kg and infused every 2 weeks. Study-wide findings and caveats: Specificity for antigen went undetermined in the expanded peripheral T cells.

The J segment lost 6 bases and the V segment lost 4 bases, leaving 10 bases of the junction unmatched. The CDR3 contains 16 residues. CDR1 is SGHRS and CDR2 is YFSETQ in the germline V gene. This clone was detected once. Its cognate antigen is unknown. Sequenced by immunoSEQ multiplex PCR; TCRdb stores in-frame clones only, minus some. The sample lists 70,000 to 90,000 clones; 81% were seen once. It was autoimmune disease history or systemic immunosuppression that excluded patients. The specimen comprised CD4+ or CD8+ T cells sorted from blood, sampled in a trial of the OX40 agonist ivuxolimab. The chain couples TRBV5-1 to TRBJ1-3; 10 bases map to TRBD1. The receptor's source is an adult with an advanced solid tumor such as melanoma, head and neck, liver or kidney cancer. CDR3 sequence (DNA): TGCGCCAGCAGCCACGGGACAGGGGCGTCCGAAAACACCATATATTTT. This sequence encodes CASSHGTGASENTIYF. The full variable domain, with the rest looked up from reference TRBV5-1 and TRBJ1-3, is KAGVTQTPRYLIKTRGQQVTLSCSPISGHRSVSWYQQTPGQGLQFLFEYFSETQRNKGNFPGRFSGRQFSNSRSEMNVSTLELGDSALYLCASSHGTGASENTIYFGEGSWLTVV.